The TCR beta chain described here comes from a study of T-cell reconstitution after alpha-beta-depleted transplantation in children. The trim removed 5 bases at V and 5 bases at J, leaving 12 bases unmatched. This CDR3 has 16 amino acids. Construction of the TCRbeta library involved unique molecular identifiers. TCRdb called the PCR reads again in MiXCR, with one record for every CDR3 protein. Here the sample spans some 530,000 distinct CDR3 sequences, around 13% being singletons. Source: PBMCs from the stem cell graft donor, taken from the stem cell graft. The rearrangement joins TRBV12-3 or TRBV12-4 to TRBJ2-5; 9 bases are shared with TRBD2. The clonotype was recovered from a human donor who donated a stem cell graft to a child with combined immunodeficiency. The CDR3 sequence: CASSPQGLAGYETQYF. The CDR3 DNA reads TGTGCCAGCAGTCCACAGGGCCTAGCGGGGTATGAGACCCAGTACTTC.